This T cell receptor beta chain was retrieved from a study of blood T cell repertoires in COVID-19. For the study at large: Samples of COVID-19 (acute and convalescent) were obtained from the United States, Italy and Spain. PBMCs, B-cell-depleted T cells, or T cells provided the cDNA or gDNA that made up the material.

This CDR3 has 16 amino acids. Unmatched junction bases numbered 10, after V lost 6 bases and J lost 4 bases. The germline V gene has CDR1 SGHAT and CDR2 FQDESV (reference sequence). Authors' analysis steps: Amplification from reference gene primers served as the basis for estimated nucleated cell counts. TCRdb's copy holds only in-frame clones and misses some; the assay was immunoSEQ multiplex PCR. That table supplies the V and J calls and clone size; D and trimming were determined from the DNA. The sample has approximately 60,000 clones; 78% are singletons. Recruited during active infection, patients (from Seattle) were subsequently followed longitudinally.

The receptor comes from a man aged 60 to 75 with COVID-19, enrolled during active disease. The V call is TRBV11-1, the J call TRBJ2-1; TRBD2 agrees at 9 bases. Material: peripheral blood. As DNA, the CDR3 is TGTGCCAGCAGGCCACCATTGACTAGCGGATACAATGAGCAGTTCTTC. It specifies CASRPPLTSGYNEQFF.